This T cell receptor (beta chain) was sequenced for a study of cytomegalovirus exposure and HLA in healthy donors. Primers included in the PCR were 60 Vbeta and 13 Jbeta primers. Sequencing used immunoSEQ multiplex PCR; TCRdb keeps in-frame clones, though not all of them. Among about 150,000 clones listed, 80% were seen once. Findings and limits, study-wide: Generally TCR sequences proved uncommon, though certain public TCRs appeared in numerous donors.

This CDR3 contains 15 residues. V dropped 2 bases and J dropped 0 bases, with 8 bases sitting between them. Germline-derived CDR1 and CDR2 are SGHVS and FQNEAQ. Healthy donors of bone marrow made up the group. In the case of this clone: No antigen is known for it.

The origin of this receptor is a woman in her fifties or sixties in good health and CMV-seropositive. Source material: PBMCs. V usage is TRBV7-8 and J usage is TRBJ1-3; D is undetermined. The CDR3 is CASSLLWSSGNTIYF. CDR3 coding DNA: TGTGCCAGCAGCTTACTCTGGAGCTCTGGAAACACCATATATTTT.